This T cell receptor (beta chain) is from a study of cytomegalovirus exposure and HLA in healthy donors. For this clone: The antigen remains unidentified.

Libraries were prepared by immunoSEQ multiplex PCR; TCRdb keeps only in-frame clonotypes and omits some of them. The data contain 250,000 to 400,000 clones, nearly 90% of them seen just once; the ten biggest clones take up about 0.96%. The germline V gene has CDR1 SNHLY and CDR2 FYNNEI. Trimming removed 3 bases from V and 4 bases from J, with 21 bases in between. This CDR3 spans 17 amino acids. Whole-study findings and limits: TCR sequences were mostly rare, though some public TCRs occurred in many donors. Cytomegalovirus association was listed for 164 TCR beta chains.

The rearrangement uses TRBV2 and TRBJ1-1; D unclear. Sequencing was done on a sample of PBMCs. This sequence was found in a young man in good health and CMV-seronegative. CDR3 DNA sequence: TGTGCCAGCAGTGAGTTGGGTGCTGGGCAGGTGGGCACTGAAGCTTTCTTT. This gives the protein CASSELGAGQVGTEAFF.